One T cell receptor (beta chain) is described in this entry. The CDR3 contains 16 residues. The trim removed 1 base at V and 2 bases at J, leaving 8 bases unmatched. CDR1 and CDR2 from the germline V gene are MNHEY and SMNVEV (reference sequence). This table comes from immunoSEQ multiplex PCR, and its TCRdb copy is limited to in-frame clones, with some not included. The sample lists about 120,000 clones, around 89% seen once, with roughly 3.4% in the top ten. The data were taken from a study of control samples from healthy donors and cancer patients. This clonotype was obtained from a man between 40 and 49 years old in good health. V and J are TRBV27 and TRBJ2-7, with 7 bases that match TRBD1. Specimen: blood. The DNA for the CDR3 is TGTGCCAGCAGTTTATATCGTAGGGACAGCACCTACGAGCAGTACTTC. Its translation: CASSLYRRDSTYEQYF.